Included here is one T cell receptor beta chain sequence, with context. Its antigen is not known. The data were obtained in a study of T cell responses to AZD1222 COVID-19 vaccine. As for the study in general: Second-dose timings of about 4 or about 12 weeks were pooled.

Sequenced by immunoSEQ multiplex PCR; TCRdb stores in-frame clones only, minus some. Here the sample spans about 160,000 clones, roughly nine tenths being singletons. Points from the study as a whole: Baseline seropositivity occurred in only a handful of AZD1222 recipients.

CDR1 MNHEY and CDR2 SMNVEV come from the germline V gene (reference sequence). CDR3 length: 18 amino acids. Trimming removed 4 bases from V and 2 bases from J; junction bases left unmatched: 14. The material was peripheral blood, obtained on day 0 of AZD1222 vaccination. The chain joins TRBV27 to TRBJ2-7; 10 bases line up with TRBD2. This sequence was found in an adult in good health. The CDR3 region is CASSSTQVTSGVAYEQYF. As DNA, the CDR3 is TGTGCCAGCAGTTCAACCCAGGTTACTAGCGGGGTAGCCTACGAGCAGTACTTC.